This entry concerns a single T cell receptor beta chain. Its specificity is not known. The V gene lost 1 base and the J gene lost 5 bases, with 14 bases spanning the gap. Germline lookup yields CDR1 MDHEN and CDR2 SYDVKM. The CDR3 runs to 16 residues. The source of the sample is a study of shared clonotypes between healthy human individuals. About the study: The donors, a couple of women and three men, were aged 18 to 49.

Terminally differentiated effector memory CD45RA+ cells were excluded by CCR7 positive selection of CD45RO-negative cells. Using about 220 ng DNA, 32,000 or so T cell genomes, the sorted-subset replicate PCRs were run. The protocol was immunoSEQ multiplex PCR, while the TCRdb copy is restricted to in-frame clones and leaves out a portion. The sample has about 2 million clones, approximately 94% seen once. Study findings and constraints: Around 5.3% of naive CD4 clonotypes were shared across a few donors. The genetic and exposure-history diversity represented was limited by few donors.

The V gene is TRBV28, the J gene TRBJ2-2; a weak D match, TRBD1 (6 bases). The clonotype comes from a man in his late teens or twenties in good health. Sequencing was carried out using naive CD8+ T cells sorted from blood. Here the CDR3 DNA reads TGTGCCAGCAGTTTATCCCGGACAGATTTGACCGGGGAGCTGTTTTTT. Translation: CASSLSRTDLTGELFF. Based on the CDR3 plus reference TRBV28 and TRBJ2-2, the full variable domain is DVKVTQSSRYLVKRTGEKVFLECVQDMDHENMFWYRQDPGLGLRLIYFSYDVKMKEKGDIPEGYSVSREKKERFSLILESASTNQTSMYLCASSLSRTDLTGELFFGEGSRLTVL.